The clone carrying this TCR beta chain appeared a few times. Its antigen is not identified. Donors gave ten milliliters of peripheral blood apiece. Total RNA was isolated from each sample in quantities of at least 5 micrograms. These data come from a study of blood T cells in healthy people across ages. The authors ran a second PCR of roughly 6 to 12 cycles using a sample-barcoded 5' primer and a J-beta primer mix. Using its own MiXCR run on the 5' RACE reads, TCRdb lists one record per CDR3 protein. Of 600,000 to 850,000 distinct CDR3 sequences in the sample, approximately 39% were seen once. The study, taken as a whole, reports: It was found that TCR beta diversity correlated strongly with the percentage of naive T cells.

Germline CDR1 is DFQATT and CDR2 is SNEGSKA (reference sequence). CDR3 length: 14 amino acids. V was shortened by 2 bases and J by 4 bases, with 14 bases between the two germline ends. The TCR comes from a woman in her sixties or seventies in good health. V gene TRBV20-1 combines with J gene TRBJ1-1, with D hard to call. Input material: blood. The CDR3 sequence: CSARWAGGGTEAFF. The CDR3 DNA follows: TGCAGTGCTAGATGGGCGGGTGGAGGCACTGAAGCTTTCTTT.